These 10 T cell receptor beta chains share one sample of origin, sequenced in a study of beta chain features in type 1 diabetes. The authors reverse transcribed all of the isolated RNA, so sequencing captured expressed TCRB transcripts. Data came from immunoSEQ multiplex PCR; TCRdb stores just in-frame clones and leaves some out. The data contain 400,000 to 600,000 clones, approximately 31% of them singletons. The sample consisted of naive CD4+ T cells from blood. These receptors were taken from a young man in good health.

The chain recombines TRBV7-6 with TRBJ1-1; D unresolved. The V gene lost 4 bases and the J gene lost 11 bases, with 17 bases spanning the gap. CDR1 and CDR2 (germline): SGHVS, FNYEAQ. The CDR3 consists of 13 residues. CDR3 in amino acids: CASSSSLGMTAFF. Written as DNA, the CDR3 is TGTGCCAGCAGCTCAAGTTTGGGAATGACGGCTTTCTTT.

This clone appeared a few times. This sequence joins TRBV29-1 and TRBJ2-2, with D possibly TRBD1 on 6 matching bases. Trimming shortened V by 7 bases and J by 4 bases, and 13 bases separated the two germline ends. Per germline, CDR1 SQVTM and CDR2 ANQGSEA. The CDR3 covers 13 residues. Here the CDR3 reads CSAMGHSTGELFF. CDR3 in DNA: TGCAGCGCCATGGGACATTCCACCGGGGAGCTGTTTTTT.

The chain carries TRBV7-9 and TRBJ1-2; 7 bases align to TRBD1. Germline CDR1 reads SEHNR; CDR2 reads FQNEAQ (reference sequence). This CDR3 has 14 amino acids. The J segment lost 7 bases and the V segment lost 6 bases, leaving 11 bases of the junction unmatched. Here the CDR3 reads CASRRSMAGGGYTF. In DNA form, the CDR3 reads TGTGCCAGCAGGAGATCCATGGCAGGGGGTGGCTACACCTTC.

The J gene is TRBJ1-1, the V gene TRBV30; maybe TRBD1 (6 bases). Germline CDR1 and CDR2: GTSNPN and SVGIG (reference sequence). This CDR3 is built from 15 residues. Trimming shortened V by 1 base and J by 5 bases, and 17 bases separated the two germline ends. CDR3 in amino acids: CAWSGTATLGTEAFF. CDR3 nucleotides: TGTGCCTGGAGTGGGACAGCCACCCTGGGGACTGAAGCTTTCTTT.

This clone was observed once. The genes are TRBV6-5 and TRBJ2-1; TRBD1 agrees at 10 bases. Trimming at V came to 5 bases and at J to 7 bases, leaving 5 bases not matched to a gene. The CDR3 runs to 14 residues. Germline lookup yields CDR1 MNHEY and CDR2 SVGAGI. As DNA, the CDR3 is TGTGCCAGCAGTCCGGGACAGGGGTGGAATGAGCAGTTCTTC. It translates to CASSPGQGWNEQFF.

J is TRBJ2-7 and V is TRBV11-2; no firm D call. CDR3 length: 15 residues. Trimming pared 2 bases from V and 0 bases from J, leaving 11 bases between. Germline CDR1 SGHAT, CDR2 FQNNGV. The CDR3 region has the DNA TGTGCCAGCAGCTTAAGTAGACTCTTCTCCTACGAGCAGTACTTC. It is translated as CASSLSRLFSYEQYF.

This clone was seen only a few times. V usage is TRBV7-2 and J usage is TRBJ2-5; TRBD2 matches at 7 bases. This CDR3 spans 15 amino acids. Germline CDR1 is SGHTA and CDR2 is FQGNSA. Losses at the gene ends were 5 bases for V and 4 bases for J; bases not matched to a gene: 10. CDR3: CASSARRGVIETQYF. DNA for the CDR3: TGTGCCAGCAGCGCGAGACGGGGGGTAATAGAGACCCAGTACTTC.

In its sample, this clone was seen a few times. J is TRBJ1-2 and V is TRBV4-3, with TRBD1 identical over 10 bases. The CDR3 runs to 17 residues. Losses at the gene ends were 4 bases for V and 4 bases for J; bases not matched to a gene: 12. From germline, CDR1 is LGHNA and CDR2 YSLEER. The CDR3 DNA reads TGCGCCAGCAGCCCGCGACAGGGGGCTCTCTCGGGCTATGGCTACACCTTC. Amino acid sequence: CASSPRQGALSGYGYTF.

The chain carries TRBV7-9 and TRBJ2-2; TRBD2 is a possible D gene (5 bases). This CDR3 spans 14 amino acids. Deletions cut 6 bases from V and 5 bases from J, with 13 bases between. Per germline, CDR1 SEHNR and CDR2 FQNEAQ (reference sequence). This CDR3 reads CASRSPGWTGELFF. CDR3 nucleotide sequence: TGTGCCAGCAGATCCCCGGGGTGGACCGGGGAGCTGTTTTTT.

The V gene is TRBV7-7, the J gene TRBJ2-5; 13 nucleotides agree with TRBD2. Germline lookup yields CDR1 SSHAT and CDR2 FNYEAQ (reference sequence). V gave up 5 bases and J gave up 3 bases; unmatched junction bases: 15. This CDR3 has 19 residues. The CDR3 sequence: CASSTTRLGLAGVEETQYF. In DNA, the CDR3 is TGTGCCAGCAGCACGACGCGGCTTGGACTAGCGGGAGTAGAAGAGACCCAGTACTTC.